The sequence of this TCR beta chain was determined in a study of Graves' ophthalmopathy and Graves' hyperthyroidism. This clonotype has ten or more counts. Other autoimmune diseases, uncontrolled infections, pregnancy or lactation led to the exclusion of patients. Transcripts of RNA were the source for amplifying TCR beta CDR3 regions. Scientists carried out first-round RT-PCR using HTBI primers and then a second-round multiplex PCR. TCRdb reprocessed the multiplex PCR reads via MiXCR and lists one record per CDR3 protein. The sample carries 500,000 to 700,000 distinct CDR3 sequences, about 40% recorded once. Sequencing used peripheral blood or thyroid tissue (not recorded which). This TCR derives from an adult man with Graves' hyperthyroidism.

For the CDR3, the DNA is TGTGCCAGCAGCTTAACGGCAGGGGGGTACCAAGAGACCCAGTACTTC. Protein: CASSLTAGGYQETQYF. The chain joins TRBV7-3 to TRBJ2-5, with D possibly TRBD1 on 7 matching bases. The CDR3 contains 16 residues. Trimming took 0 bases from V and 0 from J, leaving 11 bases between them. Germline CDR1 SGHTA, CDR2 FQGTGA.